A selection of T cell receptor beta chains follows, all from one sample in a study of cytomegalovirus exposure and HLA in healthy donors. Here immunoSEQ multiplex PCR was the method, and the copy in TCRdb shows in-frame clones only, minus some. This sample has roughly 100,000 clones; about three quarters occur once, and the top ten carry more than 5%. Sequencing was performed on PBMCs. These receptors were obtained from a man in his thirties or forties in good health and CMV-seropositive. Both conserved end residues are part of each CDR3. D genes are given only for firm matches. Clone size appears in some rows only: once, few, many, or a class for an expanded clone.

>TRBJ1-1|NA|14|NA|TRBV7-9
TGTGCCAGCAGCTTAGCAAGAGGGCCCACTGAAGCTTTCTTT
CASSLARGPTEAFF
>TRBJ2-3|NA|16|NA|TRBV7-8
TGTGCCAGCAGCTCCGCGACAGGGACTAGCACAGATACGCAGTATTTT
CASSSATGTSTDTQYF
>TRBJ2-3|NA|15|TRBD2|TRBV4-2
TGTGCCAGCAGCCCTAGCGGGGGGGCCCCAGATACGCAGTATTTT
CASSPSGGAPDTQYF
>TRBJ2-5|NA|15|NA|TRBV2
TGTGCCAGCAGTCCGCGGGCGGGGCCGCAAGAGACCCAGTACTTC
CASSPRAGPQETQYF
>TRBJ2-7|few|15|TRBD2|TRBV10-2
TGCGCCAGCAAAATCGGGACTAGCGTGACCTACGAGCAGTACTTC
CASKIGTSVTYEQYF
>TRBJ2-2|NA|14|NA|TRBV7-9
TGTGCCAGCAGTCTCCCCGAGGGTACCGGGGAGCTGTTTTTT
CASSLPEGTGELFF
>TRBJ1-5|few|14|NA|TRBV2
TGTGCCAGCTCCCGGAACAGGGCCAATCAGCCCCAGCATTTT
CASSRNRANQPQHF
>TRBJ1-4|NA|14|TRBD1|TRBV5-5
TGTGCCAGCGGAGGGACAGGGGCTAATGAAAAACTGTTTTTT
CASGGTGANEKLFF
>TRBJ1-1|NA|14|NA|TRBV27
TGTGCCAGCAGTTTATTGGCGGGTTTCACTGAAGCTTTCTTT
CASSLLAGFTEAFF
>TRBJ2-7|NA|11|NA|TRBV7-9
TGTGCCAGCAGCCACGGTCGTGAGCAGTACTTC
CASSHGREQYF
>TRBJ1-2|NA|14|TRBD1|TRBV5-4
TGTGCCAGCAGGGCGGGACAGGGGATATATGGCTACACCTTC
CASRAGQGIYGYTF
>TRBJ2-2|NA|14|TRBD1|TRBV19
TGTGCCAGTAGCGCCGGGACAGGGGGCGGGGAGCTGTTTTTT
CASSAGTGGGELFF
>TRBJ1-5|NA|16|TRBD1|TRBV5-6
TGTGCCAGCGGGGGGACAGGGGACTCTAGCAATCAGCCCCAGCATTTT
CASGGTGDSSNQPQHF
>TRBJ2-3|NA|13|NA|TRBV2
TGTGCCAGCAAGGACTCTGGGTCAGATACGCAGTATTTT
CASKDSGSDTQYF
>TRBJ2-2|once|15|TRBD2|TRBV19
TGTGCCAGTACCATCGGGGGGGGGAACACCGGGGAGCTGTTTTTT
CASTIGGGNTGELFF
>TRBJ2-5|NA|16|TRBD2|TRBV4-2
TGTGCCAGCAGCCAAGTAAAGCGGGAGTACCAAGAGACCCAGTACTTC
CASSQVKREYQETQYF
>TRBJ1-1|few|13|NA|TRBV7-2
TGTGCCAGCAGCTTAGTGAATGGGAGGGAAGCTTTCTTT
CASSLVNGREAFF
>TRBJ2-7|few|14|NA|TRBV5-1
TGCGCCAGCAGCTTTGGGGGAGGCACCTACGAGCAGTACTTC
CASSFGGGTYEQYF
>TRBJ2-5|NA|15|NA|TRBV21-1
TGTGCCAGCAGCTACAGTCGAGGGGGCCAAGAGACCCAGTACTTC
CASSYSRGGQETQYF
>TRBJ2-7|NA|14|TRBD2|TRBV7-9
TGTGCCAGCAGCCGGCCGGGACTAGACTACGAGCAGTACTTC
CASSRPGLDYEQYF
>TRBJ2-3|few|14|NA|TRBV7-2
TGTGCCAGCAGCTCCCTCCCTAGCACAGATACGCAGTATTTT
CASSSLPSTDTQYF
>TRBJ1-5|once|15|TRBD1|TRBV7-2
TGTGCCAGCAGCTCTCGAACAGGGGGGAATCAGCCCCAGCATTTT
CASSSRTGGNQPQHF
>TRBJ2-2|NA|14|NA|TRBV6-5
TGTGCCGTACATCAGGGGGGCGGCACCGGGGAGCTGTTTTTT
CAVHQGGGTGELFF
>TRBJ1-2|NA|12|NA|TRBV9
TGTGCCAGCAGCCCTCTAAGCGCTGGCTACACCTTC
CASSPLSAGYTF
>TRBJ1-2|NA|15|NA|TRBV27
TGTGCCAGCAGCTCATACGGGAGGCGGTCGGAGGGCTACACCTTC
CASSSYGRRSEGYTF
>TRBJ2-5|NA|15|NA|TRBV7-2
TGTGCCAGCAGCTTAGGGACTGCAATCCAAGAGACCCAGTACTTC
CASSLGTAIQETQYF